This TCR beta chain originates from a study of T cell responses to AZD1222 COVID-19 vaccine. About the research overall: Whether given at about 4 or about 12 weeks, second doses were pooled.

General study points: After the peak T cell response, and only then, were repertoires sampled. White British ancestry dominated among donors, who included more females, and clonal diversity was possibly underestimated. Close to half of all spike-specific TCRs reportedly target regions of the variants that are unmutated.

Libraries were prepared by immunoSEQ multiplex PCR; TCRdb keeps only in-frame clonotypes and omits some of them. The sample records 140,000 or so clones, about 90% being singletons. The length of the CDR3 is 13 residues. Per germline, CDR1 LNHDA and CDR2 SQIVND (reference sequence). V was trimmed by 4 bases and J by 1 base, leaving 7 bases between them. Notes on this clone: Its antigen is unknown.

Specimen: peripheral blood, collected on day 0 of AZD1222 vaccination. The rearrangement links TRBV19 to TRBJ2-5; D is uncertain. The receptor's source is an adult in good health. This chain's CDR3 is CASSTQPQETQYF. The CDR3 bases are TGTGCCAGTAGTACCCAGCCCCAAGAGACCCAGTACTTC. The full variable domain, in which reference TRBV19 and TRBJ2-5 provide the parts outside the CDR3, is DGGITQSPKYLFRKEGQNVTLSCEQNLNHDAMYWYRQDPGQGLRLIYYSQIVNDFQKGDIAEGYSVSREKKESFPLTVTSAQKNPTAFYLCASSTQPQETQYFGPGTRLLVL.